This T cell receptor beta chain was identified in a study of OX40 agonist ivuxolimab in advanced cancers. As for the study in general: The study enrolled dose-escalation patients with hepatocellular carcinoma, melanoma, renal cell or head and neck cancer.

V shed 4 bases and J 1 base; nucleotides not matched to a gene: 10. The CDR3 consists of 16 residues. Germline V lookup: CDR1 SQVTM, CDR2 ANQGSEA. Assay used: immunoSEQ multiplex PCR; TCRdb lists only in-frame clones, some missing. The data hold approximately 47,000 clones, with roughly three quarters observed a single time. This specimen was CD4+ or CD8+ T cells sorted from blood, taken in a trial of the OX40 agonist ivuxolimab. The chain carries TRBV29-1 and TRBJ2-7; 10 nucleotides align to TRBD1. This clonotype was obtained from an adult with an advanced solid tumor such as melanoma, head and neck, liver or kidney cancer. CDR3 sequence (DNA): TGCAGCGTTGTGGACCCCGACAGGGGGCAATCCTACGAGCAGTACTTC. The encoded protein is CSVVDPDRGQSYEQYF.